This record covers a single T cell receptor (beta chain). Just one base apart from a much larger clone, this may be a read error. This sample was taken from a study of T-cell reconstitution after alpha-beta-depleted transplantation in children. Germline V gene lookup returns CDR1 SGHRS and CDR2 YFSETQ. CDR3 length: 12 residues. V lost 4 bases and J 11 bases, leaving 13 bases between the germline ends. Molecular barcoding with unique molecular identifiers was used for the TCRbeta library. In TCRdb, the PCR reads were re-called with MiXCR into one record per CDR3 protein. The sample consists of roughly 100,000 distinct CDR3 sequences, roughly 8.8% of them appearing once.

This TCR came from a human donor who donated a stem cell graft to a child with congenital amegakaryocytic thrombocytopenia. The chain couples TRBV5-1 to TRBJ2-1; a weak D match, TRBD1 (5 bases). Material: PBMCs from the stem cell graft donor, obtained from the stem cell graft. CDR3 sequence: CASSIDSDKQFF. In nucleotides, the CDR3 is TGCGCCAGCAGCATCGACAGTGACAAGCAGTTCTTC.